The table lists the clone carrying this T cell receptor beta chain with a few counts. The method was immunoSEQ multiplex PCR; TCRdb's version includes in-frame clones alone and lacks a portion of them. The sample carries roughly 300,000 clones, 87% recorded once. The record originates from a study of blood T cell repertoires in COVID-19. Across the study: Sites in the United States, Italy and Spain provided acute and convalescent COVID-19 samples. Sources were T cells, B-cell-depleted T cells, or PBMCs; the material itself was cDNA or gDNA.

With V trimmed by 5 bases and J by 1 base, 2 bases remained unmatched. The CDR3 length is 14 residues. Germline V gene sequence: CDR1 SGHAT, CDR2 FQNNGV. The sample was PBMCs or T cells enriched from blood (not recorded which). This receptor was identified in a woman aged 25 to 45 who had recovered from COVID-19. The V and J genes are TRBV11-2 and TRBJ1-3; 7 bases match TRBD1. CDR3 sequence: CASSATGSGNTIYF. The CDR3 region has the DNA TGTGCCAGCAGCGCGACAGGGTCTGGAAACACCATATATTTT.